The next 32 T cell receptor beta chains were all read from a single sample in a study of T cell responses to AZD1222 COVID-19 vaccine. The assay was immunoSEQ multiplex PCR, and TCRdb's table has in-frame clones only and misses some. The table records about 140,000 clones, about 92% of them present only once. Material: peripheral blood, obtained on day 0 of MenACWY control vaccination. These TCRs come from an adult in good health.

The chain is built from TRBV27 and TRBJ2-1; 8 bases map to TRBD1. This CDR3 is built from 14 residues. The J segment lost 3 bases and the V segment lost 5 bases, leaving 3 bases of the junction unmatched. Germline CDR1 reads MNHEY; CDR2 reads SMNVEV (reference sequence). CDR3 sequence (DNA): TGTGCCAGCAGTGAAGGACAGGGCTACAATGAGCAGTTCTTC. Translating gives CASSEGQGYNEQFF.

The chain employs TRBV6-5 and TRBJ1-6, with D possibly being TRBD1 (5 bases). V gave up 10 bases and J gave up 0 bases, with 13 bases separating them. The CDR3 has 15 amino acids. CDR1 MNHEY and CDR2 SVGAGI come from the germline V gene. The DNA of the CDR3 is TGTGCCATAGATGACAGAAGCTCCTATAATTCACCCCTCCACTTT. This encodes CAIDDRSSYNSPLHF.

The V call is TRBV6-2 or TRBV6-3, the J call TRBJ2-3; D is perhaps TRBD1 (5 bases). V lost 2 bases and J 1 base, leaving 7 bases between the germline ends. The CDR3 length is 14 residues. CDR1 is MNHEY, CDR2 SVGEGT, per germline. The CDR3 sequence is CASSYRQRTDTQYF. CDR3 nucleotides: TGTGCCAGCAGTTACCGACAGCGCACAGATACGCAGTATTTT.

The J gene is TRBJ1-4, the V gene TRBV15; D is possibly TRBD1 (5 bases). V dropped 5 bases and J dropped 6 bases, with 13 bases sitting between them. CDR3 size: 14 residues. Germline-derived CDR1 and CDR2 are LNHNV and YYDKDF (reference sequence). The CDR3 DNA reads TGTGCCACCAGCCGGGGGGGTGGGGATGAAAAACTGTTTTTT. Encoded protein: CATSRGGGDEKLFF.

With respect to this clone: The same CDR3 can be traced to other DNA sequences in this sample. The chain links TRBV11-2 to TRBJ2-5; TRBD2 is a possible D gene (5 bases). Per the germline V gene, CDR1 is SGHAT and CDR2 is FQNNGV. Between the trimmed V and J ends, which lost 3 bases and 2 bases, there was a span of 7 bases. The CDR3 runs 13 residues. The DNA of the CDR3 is TGTGCCAGCAGCTTGTGGAGGCAAGAGACCCAGTACTTC. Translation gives CASSLWRQETQYF.

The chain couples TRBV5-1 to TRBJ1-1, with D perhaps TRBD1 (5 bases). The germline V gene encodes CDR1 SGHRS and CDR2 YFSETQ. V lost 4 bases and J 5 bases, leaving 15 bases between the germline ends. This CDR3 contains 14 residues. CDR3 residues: CASSPSGDGTEAFF. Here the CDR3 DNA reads TGCGCCAGCAGCCCGTCGGGGGATGGGACTGAAGCTTTCTTT.

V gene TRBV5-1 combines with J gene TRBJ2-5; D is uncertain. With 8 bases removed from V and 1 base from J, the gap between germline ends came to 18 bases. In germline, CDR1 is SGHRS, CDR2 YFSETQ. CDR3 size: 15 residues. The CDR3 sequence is CASRATVETQETQYF. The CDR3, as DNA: TGCGCCAGTAGGGCCACGGTAGAAACCCAAGAGACCCAGTACTTC. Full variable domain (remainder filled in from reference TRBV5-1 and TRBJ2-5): KAGVTQTPRYLIKTRGQQVTLSCSPISGHRSVSWYQQTPGQGLQFLFEYFSETQRNKGNFPGRFSGRQFSNSRSEMNVSTLELGDSALYLCASRATVETQETQYFGPGTRLLVL.

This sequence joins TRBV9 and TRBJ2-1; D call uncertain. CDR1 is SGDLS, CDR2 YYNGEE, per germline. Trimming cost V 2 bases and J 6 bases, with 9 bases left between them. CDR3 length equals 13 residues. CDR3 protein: CASSVSPVNEQFF. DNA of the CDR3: TGTGCCAGCAGCGTTTCGCCGGTCAATGAGCAGTTCTTC.

CDR3 nucleotide sequence: TGTGCCAGCTCACCAGGGGGAGAGCAGTTCTTC. As protein: CASSPGGEQFF. The chain links TRBV18 to TRBJ2-1; either TRBD1 or TRBD2 may fit D (5 bases each). With 2 bases removed from V and 10 bases from J, the gap between germline ends came to 6 bases. This CDR3 contains 11 residues. The germline V gene encodes CDR1 KGHSH and CDR2 LQKENI.

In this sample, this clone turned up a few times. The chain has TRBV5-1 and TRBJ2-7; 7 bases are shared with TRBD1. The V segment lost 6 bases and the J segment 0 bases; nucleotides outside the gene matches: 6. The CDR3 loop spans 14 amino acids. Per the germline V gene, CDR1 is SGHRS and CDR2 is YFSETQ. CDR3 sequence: CASKGQVHSYEQYF. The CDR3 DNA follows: TGCGCCAGCAAAGGACAGGTTCACTCCTACGAGCAGTACTTC.

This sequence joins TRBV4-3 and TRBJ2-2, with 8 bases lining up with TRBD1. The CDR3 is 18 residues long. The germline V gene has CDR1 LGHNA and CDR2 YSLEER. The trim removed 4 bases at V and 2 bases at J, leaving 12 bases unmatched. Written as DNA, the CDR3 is TGCGCCAGCAGCCCAAGGAAAGGACAGGGAAAAAACACCGGGGAGCTGTTTTTT. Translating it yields CASSPRKGQGKNTGELFF.

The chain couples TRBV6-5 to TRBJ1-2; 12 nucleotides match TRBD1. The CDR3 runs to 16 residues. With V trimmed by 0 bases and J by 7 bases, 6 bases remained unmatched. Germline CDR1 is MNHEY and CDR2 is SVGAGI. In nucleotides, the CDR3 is TGTGCCAGCAGTTACTCGGGGACAGGGGGCGCAAGTGGCTACACCTTC. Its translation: CASSYSGTGGASGYTF.

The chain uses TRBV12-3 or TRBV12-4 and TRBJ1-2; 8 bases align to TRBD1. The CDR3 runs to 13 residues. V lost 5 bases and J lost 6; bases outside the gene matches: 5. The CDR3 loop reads CASSRGQGDGYTF. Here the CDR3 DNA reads TGTGCCAGCAGTCGCGGACAGGGAGATGGCTACACCTTC.

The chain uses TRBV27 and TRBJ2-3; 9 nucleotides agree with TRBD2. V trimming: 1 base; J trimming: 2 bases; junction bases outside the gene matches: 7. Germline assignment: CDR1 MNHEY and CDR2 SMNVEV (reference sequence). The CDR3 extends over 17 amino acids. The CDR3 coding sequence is TGTGCCAGCAGTTTATGGTCAGCGGGGGGCGCCACAGATACGCAGTATTTT. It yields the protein CASSLWSAGGATDTQYF.

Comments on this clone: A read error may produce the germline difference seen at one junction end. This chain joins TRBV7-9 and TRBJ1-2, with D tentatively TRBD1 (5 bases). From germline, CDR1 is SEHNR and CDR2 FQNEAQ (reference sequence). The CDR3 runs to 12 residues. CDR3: CASRLGEDGYTF. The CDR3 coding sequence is TGTGCCAGCAGGTTAGGGGAGGATGGCTACACCTTC. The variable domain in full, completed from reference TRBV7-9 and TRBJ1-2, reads DTGVSQNPRHKITKRGQNVTFRCDPISEHNRLYWYRQTLGQGPEFLTYFQNEAQLEKSRLLSDRFSAERPKGSFSTLEIQRTEQGDSAMYLCASRLGEDGYTFGSGTRLTVV.

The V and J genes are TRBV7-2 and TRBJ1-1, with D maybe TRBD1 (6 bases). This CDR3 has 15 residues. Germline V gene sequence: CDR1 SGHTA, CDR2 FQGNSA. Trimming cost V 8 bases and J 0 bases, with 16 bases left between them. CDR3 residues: CASAPVGGLNTEAFF. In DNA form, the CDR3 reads TGTGCCAGCGCCCCGGTGGGGGGCCTGAACACTGAAGCTTTCTTT.

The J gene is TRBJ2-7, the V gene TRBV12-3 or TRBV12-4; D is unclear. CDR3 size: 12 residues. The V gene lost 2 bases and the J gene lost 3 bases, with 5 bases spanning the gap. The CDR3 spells CASSLTGYEQYF. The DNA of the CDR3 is TGTGCCAGCAGTTTAACGGGCTACGAGCAGTACTTC.

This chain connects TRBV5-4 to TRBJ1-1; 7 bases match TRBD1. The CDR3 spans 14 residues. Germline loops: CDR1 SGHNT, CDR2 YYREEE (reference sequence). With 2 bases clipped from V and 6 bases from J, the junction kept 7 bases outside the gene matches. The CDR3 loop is CASSFNRGYAEAFF. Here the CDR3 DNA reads TGTGCCAGCAGCTTCAACAGGGGTTACGCTGAAGCTTTCTTT.

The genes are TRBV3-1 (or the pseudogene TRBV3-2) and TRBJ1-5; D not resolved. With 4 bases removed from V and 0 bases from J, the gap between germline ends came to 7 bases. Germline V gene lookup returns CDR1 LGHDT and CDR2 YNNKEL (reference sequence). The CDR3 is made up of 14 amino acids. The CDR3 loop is CASSLDYSNQPQHF. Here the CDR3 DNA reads TGTGCCAGCAGCCTCGATTATAGCAATCAGCCCCAGCATTTT.

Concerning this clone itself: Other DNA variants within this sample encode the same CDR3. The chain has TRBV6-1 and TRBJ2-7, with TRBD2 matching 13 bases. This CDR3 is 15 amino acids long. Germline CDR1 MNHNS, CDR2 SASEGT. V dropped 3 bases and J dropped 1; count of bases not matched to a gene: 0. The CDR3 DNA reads TGTGCCAGCAGTGAGGGACTAGCGGGGTCCTACGAGCAGTACTTC. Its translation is CASSEGLAGSYEQYF.

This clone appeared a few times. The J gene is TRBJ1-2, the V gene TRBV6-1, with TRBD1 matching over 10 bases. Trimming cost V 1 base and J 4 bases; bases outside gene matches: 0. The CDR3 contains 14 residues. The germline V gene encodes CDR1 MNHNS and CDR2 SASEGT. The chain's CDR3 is CASSEGTGGYGYTF. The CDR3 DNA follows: TGTGCCAGCAGTGAAGGGACAGGGGGCTATGGCTACACCTTC.

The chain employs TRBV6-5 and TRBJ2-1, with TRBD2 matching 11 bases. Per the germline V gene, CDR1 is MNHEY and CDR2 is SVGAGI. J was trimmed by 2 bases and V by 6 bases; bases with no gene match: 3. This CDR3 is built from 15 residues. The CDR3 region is CASRGLAEPYNEQFF. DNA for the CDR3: TGTGCCAGCAGGGGACTAGCGGAACCCTACAATGAGCAGTTCTTC.

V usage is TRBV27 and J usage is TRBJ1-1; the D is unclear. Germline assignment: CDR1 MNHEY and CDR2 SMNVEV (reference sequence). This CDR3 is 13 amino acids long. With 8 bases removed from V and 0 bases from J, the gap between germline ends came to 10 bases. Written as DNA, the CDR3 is TGTGCCAGCGCCTATATTATGAACACTGAAGCTTTCTTT. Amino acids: CASAYIMNTEAFF.

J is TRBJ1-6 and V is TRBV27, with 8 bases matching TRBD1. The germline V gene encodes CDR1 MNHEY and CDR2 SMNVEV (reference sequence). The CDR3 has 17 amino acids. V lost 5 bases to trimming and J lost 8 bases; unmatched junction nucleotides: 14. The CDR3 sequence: CASSRTGGDFFDSPLHF. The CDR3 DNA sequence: TGTGCCAGCAGTCGTACAGGGGGGGATTTTTTTGATTCACCCCTCCACTTT.

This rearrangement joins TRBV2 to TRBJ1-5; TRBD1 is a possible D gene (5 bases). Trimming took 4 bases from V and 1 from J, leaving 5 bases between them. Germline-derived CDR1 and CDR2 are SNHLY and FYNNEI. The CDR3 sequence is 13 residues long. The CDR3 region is CASSGQSNQPQHF. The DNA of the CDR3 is TGTGCCAGCAGTGGACAGAGCAATCAGCCCCAGCATTTT.

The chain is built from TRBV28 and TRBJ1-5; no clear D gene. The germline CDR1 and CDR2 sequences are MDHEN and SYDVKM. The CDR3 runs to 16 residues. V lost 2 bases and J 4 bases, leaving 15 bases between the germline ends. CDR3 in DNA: TGTGCCAGCAGTTTACGGGCGGGGTCGGGGAATCAGCCCCAGCATTTT. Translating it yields CASSLRAGSGNQPQHF. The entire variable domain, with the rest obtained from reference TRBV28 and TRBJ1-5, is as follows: DVKVTQSSRYLVKRTGEKVFLECVQDMDHENMFWYRQDPGLGLRLIYFSYDVKMKEKGDIPEGYSVSREKKERFSLILESASTNQTSMYLCASSLRAGSGNQPQHFGDGTRLSIL.

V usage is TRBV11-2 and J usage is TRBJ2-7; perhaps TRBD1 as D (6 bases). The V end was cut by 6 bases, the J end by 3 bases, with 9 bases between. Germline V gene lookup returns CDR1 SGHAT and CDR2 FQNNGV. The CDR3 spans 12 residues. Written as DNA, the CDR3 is TGTGCCAGCAGTTCACAGGGCTACGAGCAGTACTTC. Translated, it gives CASSSQGYEQYF.

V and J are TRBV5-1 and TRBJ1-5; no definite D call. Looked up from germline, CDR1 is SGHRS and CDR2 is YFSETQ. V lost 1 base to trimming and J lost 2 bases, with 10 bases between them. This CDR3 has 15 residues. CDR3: CASSLNGEGNQPQHF. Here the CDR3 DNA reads TGCGCCAGCAGCTTGAACGGGGAGGGCAATCAGCCCCAGCATTTT.

The CDR3 sequence: CASSYTRTEMNTEAFF. CDR3 sequence (DNA): TGTGCCAGCAGTTACACAAGGACAGAGATGAACACTGAAGCTTTCTTT. This chain connects TRBV6-2 or TRBV6-3 to TRBJ1-1, with a weak D call TRBD1 (6 bases). CDR1 is MNHEY, CDR2 SVGEGT, per germline. This CDR3 has 16 amino acids. V lost 2 bases and J 0 bases, leaving 13 bases between the germline ends.

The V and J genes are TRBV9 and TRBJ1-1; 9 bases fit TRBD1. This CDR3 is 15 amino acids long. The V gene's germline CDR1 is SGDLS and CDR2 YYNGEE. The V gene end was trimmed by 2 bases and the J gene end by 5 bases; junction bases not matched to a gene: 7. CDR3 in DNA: TGTGCCAGCAGCGTCGGTGGACAGGGGATAACTGAAGCTTTCTTT. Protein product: CASSVGGQGITEAFF.

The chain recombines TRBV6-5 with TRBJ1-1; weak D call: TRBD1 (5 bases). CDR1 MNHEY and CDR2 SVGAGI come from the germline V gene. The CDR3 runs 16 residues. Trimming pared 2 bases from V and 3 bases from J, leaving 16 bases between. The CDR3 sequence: CASSYRSIREDTEAFF. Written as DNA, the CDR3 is TGTGCCAGCAGTTACAGGTCAATCAGGGAAGACACTGAAGCTTTCTTT.

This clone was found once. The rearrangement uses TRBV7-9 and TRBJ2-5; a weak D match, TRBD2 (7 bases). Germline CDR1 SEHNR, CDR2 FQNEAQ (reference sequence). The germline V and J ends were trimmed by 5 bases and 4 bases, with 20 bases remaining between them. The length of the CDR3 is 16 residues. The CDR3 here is CASSPGEAGWRETQYF. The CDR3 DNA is TGTGCCAGCAGCCCAGGGGAAGCGGGGTGGCGAGAGACCCAGTACTTC.